Included here is one T cell receptor (beta chain) sequence, with context. The record originates from a study of blood T cell repertoires in COVID-19. Trimming stripped 5 bases from V and 4 bases from J, with 3 bases between. CDR3 length equals 11 residues. The germline V gene has CDR1 LNHDA and CDR2 SQIVND (reference sequence). Sequencing was performed with immunoSEQ multiplex PCR; in TCRdb, only in-frame clones are kept and a portion is missing. There are some 270,000 clones in the sample; 80% to 90% occur only once, and over 3% lies in the top ten. The rearrangement uses TRBV19 and TRBJ1-3; D gene unclear. Source material: PBMCs or T cells enriched from blood (not recorded which). This clonotype was sampled from a woman in her forties who had been exposed to COVID-19. The CDR3 nucleotides read TGTGCCAGTAGTGTAGGAAACACCATATATTTT. Translating it yields CASSVGNTIYF.